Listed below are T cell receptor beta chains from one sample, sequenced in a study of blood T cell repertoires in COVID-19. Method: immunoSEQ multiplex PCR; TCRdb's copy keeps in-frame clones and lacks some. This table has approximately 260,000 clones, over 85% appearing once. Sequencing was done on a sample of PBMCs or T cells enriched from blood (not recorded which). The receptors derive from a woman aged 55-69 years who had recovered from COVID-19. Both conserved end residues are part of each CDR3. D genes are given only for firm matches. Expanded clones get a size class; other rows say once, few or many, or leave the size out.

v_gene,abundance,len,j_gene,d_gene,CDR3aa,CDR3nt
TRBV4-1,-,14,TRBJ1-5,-,CASSLMEGNQPQHF,TGCGCCAGCAGCCTCATGGAGGGCAATCAGCCCCAGCATTTT
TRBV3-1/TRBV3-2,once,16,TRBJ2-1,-,CASSQDRGRVQNEQFF,TGTGCCAGCAGCCAAGACCGGGGAAGGGTCCAGAATGAGCAGTTCTTC
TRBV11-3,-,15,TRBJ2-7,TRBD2,CASSILAGGIYEQYF,TGTGCCAGCAGCATACTAGCGGGAGGAATCTACGAGCAGTACTTC
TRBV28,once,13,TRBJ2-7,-,CASSLSATGEQYF,TGTGCCAGCAGTTTATCGGCGACCGGGGAGCAGTACTTC
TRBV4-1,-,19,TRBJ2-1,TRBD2,CASSSTGLAGINSYNEQFF,TGCGCCAGCAGCTCCACGGGACTAGCGGGGATTAACTCCTACAATGAGCAGTTCTTC
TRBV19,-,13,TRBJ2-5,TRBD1,CASSDRGKETQYF,TGTGCCAGTAGCGACAGGGGAAAAGAGACCCAGTACTTC
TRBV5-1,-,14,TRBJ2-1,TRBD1,CASRLDGTGAEQFF,TGCGCCAGCAGGTTGGACGGGACAGGGGCTGAGCAGTTCTTC
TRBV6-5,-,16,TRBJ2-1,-,CASSFTGSSSYNEQFF,TGTGCCAGCAGTTTCACAGGGTCGAGTTCCTACAATGAGCAGTTCTTC
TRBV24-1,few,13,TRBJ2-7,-,CATEGGDSYEQYF,TGTGCCACCGAAGGCGGGGATTCCTACGAGCAGTACTTC
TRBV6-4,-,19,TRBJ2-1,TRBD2,CASGPGTVASGRALDEQFF,TGTGCCAGCGGACCCGGGACAGTGGCTAGCGGGAGGGCCCTGGATGAGCAGTTCTTC
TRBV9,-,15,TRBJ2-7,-,CASSDELAGPSEQYF,TGTGCCAGCAGCGACGAATTGGCGGGGCCTTCCGAGCAGTACTTC
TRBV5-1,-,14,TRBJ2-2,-,CASSSTANTGELFF,TGCGCCAGCAGCTCGACAGCGAACACCGGGGAGCTGTTTTTT
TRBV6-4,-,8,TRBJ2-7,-,CASRGLMF,TGTGCCAGCAGGGGACTGATGTTC
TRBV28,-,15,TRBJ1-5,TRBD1,CASSLWDRPNQPQHF,TGTGCCAGCAGTTTATGGGACAGGCCTAATCAGCCCCAGCATTTT
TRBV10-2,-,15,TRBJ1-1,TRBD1,CASSLGTGGGTEAFF,TGCGCCAGCAGTCTCGGGACAGGGGGTGGCACTGAAGCTTTCTTT
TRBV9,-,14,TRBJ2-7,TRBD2,CASSVSGGPSEQYF,TGTGCCAGCAGCGTTTCGGGAGGGCCTAGCGAGCAGTACTTC
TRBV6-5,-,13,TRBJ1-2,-,CASRDRLYYGYTF,TGTGCCAGCAGAGACCGACTTTACTATGGCTACACCTTC
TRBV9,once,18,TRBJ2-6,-,CASRNNPNAGERANVLTF,TGTGCCAGCAGAAACAACCCGAACGCAGGGGAAAGGGCCAACGTCCTGACTTTC
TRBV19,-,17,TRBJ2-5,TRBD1,CASSIGARGPNQETQYF,TGTGCCAGTAGTATTGGGGCAAGGGGGCCGAACCAAGAGACCCAGTACTTC
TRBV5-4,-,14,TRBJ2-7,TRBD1,CASSWGTGEDEQYF,TGTGCCAGCAGCTGGGGGACAGGGGAGGACGAGCAGTACTTC
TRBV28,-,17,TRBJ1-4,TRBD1,CASSLWTPGQRLGKLFF,TGTGCCAGCAGTTTATGGACACCGGGACAGCGGCTAGGAAAACTGTTTTTT
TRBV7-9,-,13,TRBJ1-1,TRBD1,CASTPGQGERAFF,TGTGCCAGCACCCCGGGACAGGGGGAACGCGCTTTCTTT
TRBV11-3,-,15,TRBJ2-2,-,CASSKAVSNTGELFF,TGTGCCAGCAGCAAAGCGGTATCGAACACCGGGGAGCTGTTTTTT
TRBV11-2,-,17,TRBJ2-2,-,CAGGYPSGGPGTGELFF,TGTGCCGGGGGGTACCCGTCCGGCGGGCCGGGCACCGGGGAGCTGTTTTTT
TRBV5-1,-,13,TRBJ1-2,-,CASSHGGNYGYTF,TGCGCCAGCAGCCACGGGGGGAACTATGGCTACACCTTC
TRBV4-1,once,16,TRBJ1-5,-,CASSQEYVRAGQPQHF,TGCGCCAGCAGCCAAGAATATGTCAGGGCCGGGCAGCCCCAGCATTTT
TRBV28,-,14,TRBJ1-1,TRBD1,CASSLGTGGTEAFF,TGTGCCAGCAGTTTAGGGACAGGGGGCACTGAAGCTTTCTTT
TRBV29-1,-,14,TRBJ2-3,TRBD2,CSVDGTSDTDTQYF,TGCAGCGTTGACGGAACTAGCGACACAGATACGCAGTATTTT
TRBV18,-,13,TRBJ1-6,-,CASSGAHPGPLHF,TGTGCCAGCTCAGGTGCTCACCCCGGGCCCCTCCACTTT
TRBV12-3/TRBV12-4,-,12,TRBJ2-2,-,CASSPRLGELFF,TGTGCCAGCAGTCCCCGTCTCGGGGAGCTGTTTTTT
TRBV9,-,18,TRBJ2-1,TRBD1,CASSPRGTGSGSYNEQFF,TGTGCCAGCAGCCCCCGCGGGACAGGGTCGGGCTCCTACAATGAGCAGTTCTTC
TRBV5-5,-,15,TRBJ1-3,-,CASSSTGHSGNTIYF,TGTGCCAGCAGCTCTACAGGGCACTCTGGAAACACCATATATTTT
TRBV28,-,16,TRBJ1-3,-,CASSLPGVRPGNTIYF,TGTGCCAGCAGTTTGCCAGGGGTTAGGCCTGGAAACACCATATATTTT
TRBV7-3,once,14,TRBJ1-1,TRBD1,CASSAGQVVGEAFF,TGTGCCAGCAGCGCGGGACAGGTCGTGGGTGAAGCTTTCTTT
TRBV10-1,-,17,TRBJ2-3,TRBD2,CASSESPSGGASDTQYF,TGCGCCAGCAGTGAGTCGCCTAGCGGGGGGGCGTCAGATACGCAGTATTTT
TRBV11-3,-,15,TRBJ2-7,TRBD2,CASSLYGGSSYEQYF,TGTGCCAGCAGCTTATACGGCGGGAGCTCCTACGAGCAGTACTTC
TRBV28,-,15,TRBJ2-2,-,CASTGGDFNTGELFF,TGTGCCAGCACGGGTGGGGACTTCAACACCGGGGAGCTGTTTTTT
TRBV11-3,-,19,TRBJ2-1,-,CASSLVPLAVLTLYNEQFF,TGTGCCAGCAGCTTAGTACCGCTGGCGGTTCTCACTCTTTACAATGAGCAGTTCTTC
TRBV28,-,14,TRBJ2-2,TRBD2,CASSAGGDGGELFF,TGTGCCAGCAGCGCGGGGGGGGACGGCGGGGAGCTGTTTTTT
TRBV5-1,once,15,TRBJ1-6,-,CASSETGLSGSPLHF,TGCGCCAGCAGCGAAACAGGGCTTTCAGGTTCACCCCTCCACTTT
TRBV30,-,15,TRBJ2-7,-,CAWSPRRKRAYEQYF,TGTGCCTGGAGTCCTCGGAGGAAGCGGGCCTACGAGCAGTACTTC
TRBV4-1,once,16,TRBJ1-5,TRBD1,CASSQMGDRSNQPQHF,TGCGCCAGCAGCCAAATGGGGGACAGATCCAATCAGCCCCAGCATTTT
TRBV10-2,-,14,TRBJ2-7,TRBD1,CASTRPGQIYEQYF,TGCGCCAGCACTAGACCGGGACAGATCTACGAGCAGTACTTC
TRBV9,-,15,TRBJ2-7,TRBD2,CASSSGLAATYEQYF,TGTGCCAGCAGCTCGGGACTAGCGGCAACCTACGAGCAGTACTTC
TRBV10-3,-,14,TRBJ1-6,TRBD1,CAITPGQGDSPLHF,TGTGCCATCACCCCCGGACAGGGAGACTCACCCCTCCACTTT
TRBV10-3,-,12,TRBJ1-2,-,CAISERSYGYTF,TGTGCCATCAGTGAGCGCAGCTATGGCTACACCTTC
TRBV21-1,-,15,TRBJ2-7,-,CASSRENRAPYEQYF,TGTGCCAGCAGCAGGGAGAACAGGGCACCCTACGAGCAGTACTTC
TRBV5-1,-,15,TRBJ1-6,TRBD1,CASSSRTGTDSPLHF,TGCGCCAGCAGCTCCCGGACAGGAACGGATTCACCCCTCCACTTT
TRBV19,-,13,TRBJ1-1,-,CASSDRVNTEAFF,TGTGCCAGTAGTGATCGAGTAAACACTGAAGCTTTCTTT
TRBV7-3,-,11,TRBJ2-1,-,CASARDNEQFF,TGTGCCAGCGCCAGGGACAATGAGCAGTTCTTC
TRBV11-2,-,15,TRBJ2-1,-,CASSPPGVSYNEQFF,TGTGCCAGCAGCCCCCCGGGGGTGTCCTACAATGAGCAGTTCTTC
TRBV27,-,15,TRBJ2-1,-,CASSPGRSSYNEQFF,TGTGCCAGCAGCCCGGGGAGGAGCTCCTACAATGAGCAGTTCTTC
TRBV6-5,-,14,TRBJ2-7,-,CASSYSDGTYEQYF,TGTGCCAGCAGTTACTCTGACGGGACCTACGAGCAGTACTTC
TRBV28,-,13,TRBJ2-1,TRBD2,CASRKSGGQILFF,TGTGCCAGCAGAAAGTCGGGGGGGCAAATTTTGTTCTTC
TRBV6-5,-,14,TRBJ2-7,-,CATRPGATVLFQYF,TGTGCCACCCGACCTGGGGCCACCGTACTATTCCAGTACTTC